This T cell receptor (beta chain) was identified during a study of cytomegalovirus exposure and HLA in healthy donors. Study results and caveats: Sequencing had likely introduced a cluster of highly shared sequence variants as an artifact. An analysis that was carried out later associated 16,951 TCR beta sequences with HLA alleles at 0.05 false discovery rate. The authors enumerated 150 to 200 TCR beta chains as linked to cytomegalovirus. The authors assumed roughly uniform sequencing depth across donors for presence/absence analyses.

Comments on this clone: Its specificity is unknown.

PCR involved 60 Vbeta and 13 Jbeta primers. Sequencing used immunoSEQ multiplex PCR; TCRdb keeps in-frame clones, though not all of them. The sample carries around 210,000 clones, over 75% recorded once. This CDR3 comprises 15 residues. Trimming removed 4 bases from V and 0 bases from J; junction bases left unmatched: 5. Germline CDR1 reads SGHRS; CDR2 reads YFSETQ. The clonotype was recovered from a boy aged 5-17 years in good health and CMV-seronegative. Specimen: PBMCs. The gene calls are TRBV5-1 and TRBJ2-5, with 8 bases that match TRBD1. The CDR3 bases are TGCGCCAGCAGCACAGGGACAGGAAACCAAGAGACCCAGTACTTC. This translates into CASSTGTGNQETQYF.